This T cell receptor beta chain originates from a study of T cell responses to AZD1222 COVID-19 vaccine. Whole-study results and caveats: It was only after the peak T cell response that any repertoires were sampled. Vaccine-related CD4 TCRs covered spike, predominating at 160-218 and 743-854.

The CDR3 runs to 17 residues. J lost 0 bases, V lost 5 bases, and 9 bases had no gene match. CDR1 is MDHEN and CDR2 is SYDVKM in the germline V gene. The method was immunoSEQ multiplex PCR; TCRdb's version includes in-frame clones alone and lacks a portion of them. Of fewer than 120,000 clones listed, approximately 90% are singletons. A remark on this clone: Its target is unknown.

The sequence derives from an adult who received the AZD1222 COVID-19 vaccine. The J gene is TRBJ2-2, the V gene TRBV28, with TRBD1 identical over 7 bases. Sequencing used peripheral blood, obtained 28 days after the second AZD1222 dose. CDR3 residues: CASSPAPGQTNTGELFF. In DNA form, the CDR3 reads TGTGCCAGCAGTCCCGCACCGGGACAGACGAACACCGGGGAGCTGTTTTTT.